The 8 T cell receptor beta chains below all came from one sample that was sequenced in a study of cytotoxic CD8 clonotypes in ibrutinib-treated CLL. The data were produced by immunoSEQ multiplex PCR, yet TCRdb's version contains in-frame clones alone and is incomplete. Of tens of thousands of clones listed, 45% to 55% are singletons. The sequencing here drew on PBMCs, taken after 12 months of ibrutinib treatment. Source of these receptors: a human donor with chronic lymphocytic leukemia.

A single count supports this clone. The chain is built from TRBV5-8 and TRBJ2-1, with D unclear. CDR1 SGHTS and CDR2 YDEGEE come from the germline V gene. CDR3 size: 13 residues. The ends were cut back, 6 bases at V and 5 bases at J, with 12 bases in the middle. The CDR3 nucleotides are TGTGCCAGCATCCCCCGCCTGAACAATGAGCAGTTCTTC. Its protein is CASIPRLNNEQFF.

V is TRBV13 and J is TRBJ2-7; weak D call: TRBD1 (5 bases). Germline CDR1 PRHDT, CDR2 FYEKMQ (reference sequence). This CDR3 has 16 residues. The germline V and J ends were trimmed by 6 bases and 4 bases, with 22 bases remaining between them. This CDR3 reads CASRSTQGKPTYEQYF. CDR3 sequence (DNA): TGTGCCAGCAGAAGTACCCAGGGAAAACCAACTTACGAGCAGTACTTC. Filled out from reference TRBV13 and TRBJ2-7, the complete variable domain reads AAGVIQSPRHLIKEKRETATLKCYPIPRHDTVYWYQQGPGQDPQFLISFYEKMQSDKGSIPDRFSAQQFSDYHSELNMSSLELGDSALYFCASRSTQGKPTYEQYFGPGTRLTVT.

V and J are TRBV28 and TRBJ1-2; D possibly corresponds to TRBD1 (5 bases). Trimming left V 1 base short and J 6 bases short, with 9 bases between. Germline V gene sequence: CDR1 MDHEN, CDR2 SYDVKM. The CDR3 length is 13 residues. The CDR3: CASSLSRGDGYTF. The CDR3, as DNA: TGTGCCAGCAGTTTATCCCGGGGCGATGGCTACACCTTC.

CDR3 nucleotides: TGTGCCAGCATTCGAACCATTGATTCCTACAATGAGCAGTTCTTC. Protein product: CASIRTIDSYNEQFF. The J gene is TRBJ2-1, the V gene TRBV28; unclear D gene. This CDR3 is built from 15 residues. With 7 bases removed from V and 1 base from J, the gap between germline ends came to 14 bases. Germline V lookup: CDR1 MDHEN, CDR2 SYDVKM.

V usage is TRBV14 and J usage is TRBJ1-5; no clear D gene. The CDR3 has 13 amino acids. V was cut by 4 bases and J by 11 bases, with 15 bases left in between. Looked up from germline, CDR1 is SGHDN and CDR2 is FVKESK. CDR3 sequence (DNA): TGTGCCAGCAGCCGTGGGTTGTATGTAGCCCAGCATTTT. The encoded protein is CASSRGLYVAQHF.

The chain is built from TRBV19 and TRBJ1-5; 10 bases map to TRBD1. The CDR3 spans 14 residues. Germline CDR1 is LNHDA and CDR2 is SQIVND (reference sequence). Unmatched junction bases numbered 6, after V lost 6 bases and J lost 7 bases. The CDR3 here is CASRGTGVMQPQHF. For the CDR3, the DNA is TGTGCCAGTAGAGGGACAGGGGTAATGCAGCCCCAGCATTTT.

V and J are TRBV13 and TRBJ2-2, with a tentative D call TRBD2 (5 bases). CDR1 is PRHDT, CDR2 FYEKMQ, per germline (reference sequence). V dropped 6 bases and J dropped 4 bases, with 9 bases sitting between them. The CDR3 consists of 13 residues. CDR3 loop: CASSYRGTGELFF. The CDR3 nucleotides are TGTGCCAGCAGTTACCGGGGCACCGGGGAGCTGTTTTTT.

This clone was picked up many times. V gene TRBV5-6 combines with J gene TRBJ1-4, with 8 bases lining up with TRBD1. Germline V gives CDR1 SGHDT, CDR2 YYEEEE. The CDR3 has 13 residues. V dropped 5 bases and J dropped 12; count of bases not matched to a gene: 9. The CDR3 DNA is TGTGCCAGCAGAGACTACAGGGGGTGGGAACTGTTTTTT. Translation gives CASRDYRGWELFF. Full variable domain (rest looked up from reference TRBV5-6 and TRBJ1-4): DAGVTQSPTHLIKTRGQQVTLRCSPKSGHDTVSWYQQALGQGPQFIFQYYEEEERQRGNFPDRFSGHQFPNYSSELNVNALLLGDSALYLCASRDYRGWELFFGSGTQLSVL.